This TCR beta chain was documented in a study of blood T cell repertoires in COVID-19. About the study: Collection of acute and convalescent COVID-19 samples took place in the United States, Italy and Spain. PBMCs, B-cell-depleted T cells, or T cells were the source of the cDNA or gDNA that made up the material.

The authors' processing: The authors estimated nucleated cell counts from reference gene primer amplification. Assay used: immunoSEQ multiplex PCR; TCRdb lists only in-frame clones, some missing. D and trimming were read from the DNA, whereas the V and J calls and clone size are those reported in that table. Among about 25,000 clones, around 88% were seen once, and the ten largest hold 8% to 10%. The CDR3 runs to 15 residues. V dropped 2 bases and J dropped 3; count of bases not matched to a gene: 4. CDR1 SGDLS and CDR2 YYNGEE come from the germline V gene. The chain links TRBV9 to TRBJ2-1; TRBD2 agrees at 8 bases. The receptor was isolated from a human donor with active COVID-19. The donor label of this sample is uncertain. Sequencing was performed on peripheral blood. The CDR3 DNA sequence: TGTGCCAGCAGCGTGGCTAGCGGGCTCTACAATGAGCAGTTCTTC. Translating it yields CASSVASGLYNEQFF.